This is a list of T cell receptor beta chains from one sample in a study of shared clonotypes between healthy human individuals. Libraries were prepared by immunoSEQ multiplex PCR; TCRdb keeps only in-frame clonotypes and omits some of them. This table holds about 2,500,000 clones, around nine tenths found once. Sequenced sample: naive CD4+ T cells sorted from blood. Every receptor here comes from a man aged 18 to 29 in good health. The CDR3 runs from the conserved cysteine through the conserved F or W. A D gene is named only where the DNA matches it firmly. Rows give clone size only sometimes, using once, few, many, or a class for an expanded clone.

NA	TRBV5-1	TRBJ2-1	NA	CASSFPSANEQFF	TGCGCCAGCAGCTTCCCCAGTGCAAATGAGCAGTTCTTC
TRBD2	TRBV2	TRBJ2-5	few	CASSVVAGGGETQYF	TGTGCCAGCAGTGTTGTAGCGGGGGGAGGAGAGACCCAGTACTTC
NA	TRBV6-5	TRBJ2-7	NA	CASSYYTGGNNEQYF	TGTGCCAGCAGTTATTATACGGGGGGCAACAACGAGCAGTACTTC
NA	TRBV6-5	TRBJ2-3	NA	CASSPPSDTQYF	TGTGCCAGCAGTCCTCCGTCAGATACGCAGTATTTT
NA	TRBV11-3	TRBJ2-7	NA	CASSSRDGDAEQYF	TGTGCCAGCAGCTCCCGGGACGGAGATGCCGAGCAGTACTTC
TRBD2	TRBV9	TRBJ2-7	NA	CASSVDLSGSYYEQYF	TGTGCCAGCAGCGTAGATCTCAGCGGGAGCTACTACGAGCAGTACTTC
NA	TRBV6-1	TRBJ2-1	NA	CANARLAPLNEQFF	TGTGCCAACGCCAGGTTAGCGCCCTTGAATGAGCAGTTCTTC
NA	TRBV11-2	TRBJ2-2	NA	CASSLQDNTGELFF	TGTGCCAGCAGTCTACAGGATAACACCGGGGAGCTGTTTTTT
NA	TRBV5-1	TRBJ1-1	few	CASSLGTGRTTEAFF	TGCGCCAGCAGCTTGGGAACAGGCAGGACCACTGAAGCTTTCTTT
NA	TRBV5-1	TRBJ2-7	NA	CASRWEGLQVGYEQYF	TGCGCCAGCAGGTGGGAAGGGCTACAGGTCGGGTACGAGCAGTACTTC
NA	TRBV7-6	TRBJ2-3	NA	CASSLGPSSTDTQYF	TGTGCCAGCAGCTTAGGTCCTAGCTCCACAGATACGCAGTATTTT
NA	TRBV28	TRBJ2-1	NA	CASSFIPGAYNEQFF	TGTGCCAGCAGTTTCATCCCGGGAGCCTACAATGAGCAGTTCTTC
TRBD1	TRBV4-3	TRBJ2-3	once	CASSQDRDSYASTDTQYF	TGCGCCAGCAGCCAAGATAGGGACAGCTACGCTAGCACAGATACGCAGTATTTT
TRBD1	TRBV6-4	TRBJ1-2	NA	CASSETGGYGYTF	TGTGCCAGCAGTGAAACAGGGGGATATGGCTACACCTTC
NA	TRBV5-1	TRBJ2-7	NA	CASAPYGAYEQYF	TGCGCCAGCGCCCCTTACGGTGCCTACGAGCAGTACTTC
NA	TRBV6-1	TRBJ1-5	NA	CASSESAANQPQHF	TGTGCCAGCAGTGAATCGGCAGCTAATCAGCCCCAGCATTTT
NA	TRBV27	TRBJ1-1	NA	CASRTNTEAFF	TGTGCCAGCAGGACTAACACTGAAGCTTTCTTT
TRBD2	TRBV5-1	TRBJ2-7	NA	CASAASGGSYEQYF	TGCGCCAGCGCAGCTAGCGGGGGGTCCTACGAGCAGTACTTC
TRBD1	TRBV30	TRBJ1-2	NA	CACSQGQPNYGYTF	TGTGCCTGTTCACAGGGACAGCCCAACTATGGCTACACCTTC
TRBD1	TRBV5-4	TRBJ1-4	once	CASSTGGSATNEKLFF	TGTGCCAGTTCTACAGGGGGCTCTGCAACTAATGAAAAACTGTTTTTT
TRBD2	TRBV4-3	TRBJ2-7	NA	CASSQELAGAYEQYF	TGCGCCAGCAGCCAAGAACTAGCGGGAGCCTACGAGCAGTACTTC
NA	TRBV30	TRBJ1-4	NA	CAWSGAGPNEKLFF	TGTGCCTGGAGTGGGGCAGGACCTAATGAAAAACTGTTTTTT
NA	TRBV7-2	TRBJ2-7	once	CASSLPGEQYF	TGTGCCAGCAGCTTACCGGGCGAGCAGTACTTC
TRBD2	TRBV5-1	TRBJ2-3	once	CASSRPGTSTDTQYF	TGCGCCAGCAGCCGACCGGGGACTAGTACAGATACGCAGTATTTT
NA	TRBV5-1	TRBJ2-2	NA	CASSLDRGPGTGELFF	TGCGCCAGCAGCTTGGATCGTGGGCCTGGGACCGGGGAGCTGTTTTTT
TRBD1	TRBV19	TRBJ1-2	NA	CASSSTGIGGYTF	TGTGCCAGTTCCTCGACAGGGATCGGGGGCTACACCTTC
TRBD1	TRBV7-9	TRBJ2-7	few	CASSLSTGGYEQYF	TGTGCCAGCAGCTTATCTACAGGGGGCTACGAGCAGTACTTC
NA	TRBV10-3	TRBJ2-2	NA	CAISTAPTNTGELFF	TGTGCCATCAGTACTGCCCCGACGAACACCGGGGAGCTGTTTTTT
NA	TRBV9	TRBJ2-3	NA	CASSEPRDTQYF	TGTGCCAGCAGTGAACCGCGGGATACGCAGTATTTT
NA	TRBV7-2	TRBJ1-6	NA	CASSLALGTRNSPLHF	TGTGCCAGCAGCTTAGCGTTGGGGACACGCAATTCACCCCTCCACTTT
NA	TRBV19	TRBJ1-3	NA	CASTLGGGISGNTIYF	TGTGCCAGTACCCTAGGGGGGGGAATCTCTGGAAACACCATATATTTT
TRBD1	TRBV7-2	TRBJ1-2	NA	CASQQGAEGYTF	TGTGCCAGTCAACAGGGGGCGGAGGGCTACACCTTC